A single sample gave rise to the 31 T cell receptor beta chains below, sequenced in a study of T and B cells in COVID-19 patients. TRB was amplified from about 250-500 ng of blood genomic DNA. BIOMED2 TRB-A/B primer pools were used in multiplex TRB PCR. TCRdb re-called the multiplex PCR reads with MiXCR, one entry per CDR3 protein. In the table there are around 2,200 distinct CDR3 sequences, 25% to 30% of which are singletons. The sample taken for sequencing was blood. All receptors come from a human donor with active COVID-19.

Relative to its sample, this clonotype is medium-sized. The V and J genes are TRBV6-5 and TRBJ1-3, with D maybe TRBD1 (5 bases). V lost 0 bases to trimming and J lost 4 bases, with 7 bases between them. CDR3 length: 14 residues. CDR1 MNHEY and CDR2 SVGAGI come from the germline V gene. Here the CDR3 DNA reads TGTGCCAGCAGTTACTCTGCAGGGGGAAACACCATATATTTT. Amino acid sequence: CASSYSAGGNTIYF.

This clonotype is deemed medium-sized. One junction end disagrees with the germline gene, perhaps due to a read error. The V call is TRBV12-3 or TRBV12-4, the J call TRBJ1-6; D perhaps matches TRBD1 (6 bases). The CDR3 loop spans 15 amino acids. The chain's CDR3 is CASSLEPGVNSPLHF. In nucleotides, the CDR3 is TGTGCCAGCAGCTTAGAACCAGGGGTTAATTCACCCCTCCACTTT.

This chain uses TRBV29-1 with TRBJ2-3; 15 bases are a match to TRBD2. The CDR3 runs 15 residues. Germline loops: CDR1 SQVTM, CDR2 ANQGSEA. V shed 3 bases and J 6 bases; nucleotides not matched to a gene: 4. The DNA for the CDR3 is TGCAGCGTTGACGGACTAGCGGGGGGGACGGATACGCAGTATTTT. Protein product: CSVDGLAGGTDTQYF.

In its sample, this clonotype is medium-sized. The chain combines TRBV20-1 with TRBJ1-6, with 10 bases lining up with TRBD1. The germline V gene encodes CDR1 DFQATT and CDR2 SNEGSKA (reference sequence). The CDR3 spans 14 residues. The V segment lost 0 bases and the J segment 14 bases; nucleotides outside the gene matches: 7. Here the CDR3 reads CSARDRDRGLALHF. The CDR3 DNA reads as TGCAGTGCTAGAGATCGGGACAGGGGATTGGCCCTCCACTTT.

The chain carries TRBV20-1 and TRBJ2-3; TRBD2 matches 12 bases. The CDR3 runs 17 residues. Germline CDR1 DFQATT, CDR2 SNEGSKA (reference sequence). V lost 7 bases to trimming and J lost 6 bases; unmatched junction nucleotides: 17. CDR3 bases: TGCAGTGTTCAGACTAGCGGGAGAGTTCACAATTCGGATACGCAGTATTTT. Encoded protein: CSVQTSGRVHNSDTQYF.

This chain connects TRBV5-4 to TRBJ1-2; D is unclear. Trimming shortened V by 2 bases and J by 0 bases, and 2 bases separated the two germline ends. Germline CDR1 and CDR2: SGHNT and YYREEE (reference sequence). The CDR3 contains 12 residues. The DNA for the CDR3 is TGTGCCAGCAGCTTCTCTAACTATGGCTACACCTTC. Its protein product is CASSFSNYGYTF.

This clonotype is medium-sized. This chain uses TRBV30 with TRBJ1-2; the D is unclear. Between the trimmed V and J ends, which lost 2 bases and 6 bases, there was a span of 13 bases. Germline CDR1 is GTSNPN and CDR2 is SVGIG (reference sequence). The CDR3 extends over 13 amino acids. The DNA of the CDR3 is TGTGCCTGGAGTAACTCAATCGGGGATGGCTACACCTTC. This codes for CAWSNSIGDGYTF. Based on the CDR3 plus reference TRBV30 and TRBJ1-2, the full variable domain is SQTIHQWPATLVQPVGSPLSLECTVEGTSNPNLYWYRQAAGRGLQLLFYSVGIGQISSEVPQNLSASRPQDRQFILSSKKLLLSDSGFYLCAWSNSIGDGYTFGSGTRLTVV.

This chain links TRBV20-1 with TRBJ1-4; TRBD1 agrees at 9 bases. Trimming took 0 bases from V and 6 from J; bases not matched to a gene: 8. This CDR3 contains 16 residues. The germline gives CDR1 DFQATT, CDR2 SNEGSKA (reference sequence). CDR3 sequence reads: CSARDNGQGSDEKLFF. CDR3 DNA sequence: TGCAGTGCTAGAGATAACGGACAGGGGAGTGATGAAAAACTGTTTTTT.

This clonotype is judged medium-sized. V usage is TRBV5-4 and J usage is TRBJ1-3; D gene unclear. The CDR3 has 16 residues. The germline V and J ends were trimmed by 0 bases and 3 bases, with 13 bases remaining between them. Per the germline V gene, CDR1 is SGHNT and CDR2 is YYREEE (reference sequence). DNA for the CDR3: TGTGCCAGCAGCTTGGATCACAGAGACCATGGAAACACCATATATTTT. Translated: CASSLDHRDHGNTIYF.

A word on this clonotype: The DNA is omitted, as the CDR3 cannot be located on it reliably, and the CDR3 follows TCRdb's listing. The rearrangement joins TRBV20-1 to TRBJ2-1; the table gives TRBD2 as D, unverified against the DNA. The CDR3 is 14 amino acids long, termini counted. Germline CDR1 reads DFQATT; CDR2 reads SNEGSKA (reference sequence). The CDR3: CSTSGLAGTNEQFF.

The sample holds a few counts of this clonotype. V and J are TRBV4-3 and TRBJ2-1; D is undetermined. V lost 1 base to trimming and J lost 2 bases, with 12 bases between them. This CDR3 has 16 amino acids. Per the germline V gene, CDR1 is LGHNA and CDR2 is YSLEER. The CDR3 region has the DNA TGCGCCAGCAGCCAAGGGATCATTACGGCCTACAATGAGCAGTTCTTC. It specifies CASSQGIITAYNEQFF.

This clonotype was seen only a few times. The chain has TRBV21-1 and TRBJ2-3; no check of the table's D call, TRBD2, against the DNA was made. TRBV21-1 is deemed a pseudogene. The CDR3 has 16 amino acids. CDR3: CASSILEGVVPDTQYF. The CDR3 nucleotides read TGTGCCAGCAGTATCCTGGAGGGAGTGGTGCCAGATACGCAGTATTTT.

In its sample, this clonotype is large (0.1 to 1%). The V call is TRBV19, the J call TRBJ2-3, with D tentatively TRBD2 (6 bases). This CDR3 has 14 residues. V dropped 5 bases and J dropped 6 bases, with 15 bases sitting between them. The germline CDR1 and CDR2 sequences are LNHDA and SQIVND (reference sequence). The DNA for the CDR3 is TGTGCCAGTAGTCCGAATTGGGAGGCTGATACGCAGTATTTT. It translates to CASSPNWEADTQYF. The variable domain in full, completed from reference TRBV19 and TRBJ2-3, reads DGGITQSPKYLFRKEGQNVTLSCEQNLNHDAMYWYRQDPGQGLRLIYYSQIVNDFQKGDIAEGYSVSREKKESFPLTVTSAQKNPTAFYLCASSPNWEADTQYFGPGTRLTVL.

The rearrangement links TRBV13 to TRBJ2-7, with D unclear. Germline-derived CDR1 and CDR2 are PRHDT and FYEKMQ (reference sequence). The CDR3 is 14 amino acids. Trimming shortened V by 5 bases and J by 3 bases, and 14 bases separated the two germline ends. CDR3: CASSPIRVSYEQYF. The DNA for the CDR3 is TGTGCCAGCAGCCCTATCCGGGTAAGCTACGAGCAGTACTTC.

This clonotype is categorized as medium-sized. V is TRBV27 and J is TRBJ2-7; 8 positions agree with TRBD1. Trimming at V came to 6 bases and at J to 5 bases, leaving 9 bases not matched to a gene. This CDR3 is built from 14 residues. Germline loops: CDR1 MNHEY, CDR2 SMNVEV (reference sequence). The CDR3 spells CASRRGQVLNEQYF. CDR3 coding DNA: TGTGCCAGCAGAAGGGGACAGGTTCTAAACGAGCAGTACTTC.

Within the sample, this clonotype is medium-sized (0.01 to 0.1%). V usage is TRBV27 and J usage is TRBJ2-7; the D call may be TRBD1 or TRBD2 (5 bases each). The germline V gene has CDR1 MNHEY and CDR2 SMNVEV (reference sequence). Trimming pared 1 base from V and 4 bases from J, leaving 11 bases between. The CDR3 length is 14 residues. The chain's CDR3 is CASSLLGERYEQYF. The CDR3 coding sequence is TGTGCCAGCAGTTTATTGGGGGAGAGGTACGAGCAGTACTTC.

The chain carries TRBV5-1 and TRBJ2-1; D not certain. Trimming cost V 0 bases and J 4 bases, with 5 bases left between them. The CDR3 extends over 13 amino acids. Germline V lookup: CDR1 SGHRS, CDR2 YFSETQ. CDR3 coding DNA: TGCGCCAGCAGCTTGGACGGGTACAATGAGCAGTTCTTC. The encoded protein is CASSLDGYNEQFF.

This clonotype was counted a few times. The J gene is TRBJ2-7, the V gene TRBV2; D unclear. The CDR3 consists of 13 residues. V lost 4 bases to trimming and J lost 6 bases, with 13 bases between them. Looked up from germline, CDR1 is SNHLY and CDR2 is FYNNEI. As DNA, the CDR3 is TGTGCCAGCAGTGGGGGAATCATTAGCGAGCAGTACTTC. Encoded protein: CASSGGIISEQYF.

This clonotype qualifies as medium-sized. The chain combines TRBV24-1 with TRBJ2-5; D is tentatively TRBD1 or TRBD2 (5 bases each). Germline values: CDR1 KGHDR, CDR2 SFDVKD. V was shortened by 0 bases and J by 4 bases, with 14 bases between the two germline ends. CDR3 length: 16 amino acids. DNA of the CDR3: TGTGCCACCAGTGATTTGGAGTGGGCCGGGACAGAGACCCAGTACTTC. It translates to CATSDLEWAGTETQYF.

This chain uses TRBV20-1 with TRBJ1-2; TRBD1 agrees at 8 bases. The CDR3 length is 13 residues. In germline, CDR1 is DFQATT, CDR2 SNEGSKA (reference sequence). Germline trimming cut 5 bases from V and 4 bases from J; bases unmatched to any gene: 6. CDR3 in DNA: TGCAGTGCTCGAGGACAGGGATTCTATGGCTACACCTTC. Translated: CSARGQGFYGYTF.

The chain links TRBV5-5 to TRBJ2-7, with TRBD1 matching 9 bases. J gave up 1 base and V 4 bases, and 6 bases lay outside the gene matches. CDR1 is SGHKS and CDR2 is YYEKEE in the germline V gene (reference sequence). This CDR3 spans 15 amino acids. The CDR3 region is CASSPGTGRSYEQYF. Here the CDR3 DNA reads TGTGCCAGCAGCCCAGGGACAGGGCGTTCCTACGAGCAGTACTTC.

This CDR3 is CASSQDPGGESTQYF. As DNA, the CDR3 is TGCGCCAGCAGCCAAGATCCAGGGGGGGAATCGACGCAGTATTTT. The chain couples TRBV4-3 to TRBJ2-3; TRBD1 or TRBD2 may be the D gene (7 bases each). Looked up from germline, CDR1 is LGHNA and CDR2 is YSLEER. The ends were cut back, 0 bases at V and 9 bases at J, with 16 bases in the middle. The CDR3 runs 15 residues.

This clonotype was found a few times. CDR3 sequence reads: CASSYRTGGIYGYTF. For the CDR3, the DNA is TGTGCCAGCAGTTACCGGACAGGGGGCATCTATGGCTACACCTTC. J is TRBJ1-2 and V is TRBV6-1, with TRBD1 matching over 11 bases. This CDR3 is 15 amino acids long. Germline trimming cut 5 bases from V and 4 bases from J; bases unmatched to any gene: 6. Looked up from germline, CDR1 is MNHNS and CDR2 is SASEGT.

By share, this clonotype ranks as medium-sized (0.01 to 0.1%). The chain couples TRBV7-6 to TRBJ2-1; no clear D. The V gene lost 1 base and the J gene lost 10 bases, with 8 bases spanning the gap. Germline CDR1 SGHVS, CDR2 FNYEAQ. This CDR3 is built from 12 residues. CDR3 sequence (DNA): TGTGCCAGCAGCTTAGTTGGCACCGAGCAGTTCTTC. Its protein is CASSLVGTEQFF. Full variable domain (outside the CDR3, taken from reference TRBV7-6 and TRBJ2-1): GAGVSQSPRYKVTKRGQDVALRCDPISGHVSLYWYRQALGQGPEFLTYFNYEAQQDKSGLPNDRFSAERPEGSISTLTIQRTEQRDSAMYRCASSLVGTEQFFGPGTRLTVL.

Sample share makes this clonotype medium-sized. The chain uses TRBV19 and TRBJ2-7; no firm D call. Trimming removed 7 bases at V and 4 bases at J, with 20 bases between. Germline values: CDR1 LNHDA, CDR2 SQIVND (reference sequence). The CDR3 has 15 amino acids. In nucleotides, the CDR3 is TGTGCCAGTACCCCCCTAGGTGGTTCCGGATACGAGCAGTACTTC. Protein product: CASTPLGGSGYEQYF.

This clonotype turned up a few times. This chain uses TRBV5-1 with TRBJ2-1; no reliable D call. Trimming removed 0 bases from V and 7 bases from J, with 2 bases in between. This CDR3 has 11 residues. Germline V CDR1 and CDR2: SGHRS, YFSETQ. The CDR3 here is CASSLGNEQFF. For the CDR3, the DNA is TGCGCCAGCAGCTTGGGGAATGAGCAGTTCTTC. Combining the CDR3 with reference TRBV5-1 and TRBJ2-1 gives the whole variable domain KAGVTQTPRYLIKTRGQQVTLSCSPISGHRSVSWYQQTPGQGLQFLFEYFSETQRNKGNFPGRFSGRQFSNSRSEMNVSTLELGDSALYLCASSLGNEQFFGPGTRLTVL.

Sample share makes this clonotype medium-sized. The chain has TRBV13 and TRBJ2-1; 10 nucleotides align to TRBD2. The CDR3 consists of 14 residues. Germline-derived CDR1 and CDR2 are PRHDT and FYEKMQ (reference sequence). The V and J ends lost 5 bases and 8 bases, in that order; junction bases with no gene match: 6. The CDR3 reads CASSQQREGHEQFF. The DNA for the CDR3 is TGTGCCAGCAGCCAACAGCGGGAGGGCCATGAGCAGTTCTTC.

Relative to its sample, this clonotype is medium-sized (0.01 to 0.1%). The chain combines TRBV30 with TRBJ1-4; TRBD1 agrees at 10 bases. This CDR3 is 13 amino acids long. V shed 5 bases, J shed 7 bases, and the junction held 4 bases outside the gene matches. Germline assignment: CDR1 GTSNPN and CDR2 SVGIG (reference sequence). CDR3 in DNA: TGTGCCTGGGACAGGGGGCGAGGTGAAAAACTGTTTTTT. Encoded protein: CAWDRGRGEKLFF. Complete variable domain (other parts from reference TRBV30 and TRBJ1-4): SQTIHQWPATLVQPVGSPLSLECTVEGTSNPNLYWYRQAAGRGLQLLFYSVGIGQISSEVPQNLSASRPQDRQFILSSKKLLLSDSGFYLCAWDRGRGEKLFFGSGTQLSVL.

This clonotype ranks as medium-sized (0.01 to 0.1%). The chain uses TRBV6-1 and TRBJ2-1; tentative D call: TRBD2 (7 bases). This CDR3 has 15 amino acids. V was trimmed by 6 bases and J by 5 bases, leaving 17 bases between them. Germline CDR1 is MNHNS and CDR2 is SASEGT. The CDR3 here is CASSAAGTTNNEQFF. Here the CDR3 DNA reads TGTGCCAGCAGCGCAGCGGGGACAACTAACAATGAGCAGTTCTTC.

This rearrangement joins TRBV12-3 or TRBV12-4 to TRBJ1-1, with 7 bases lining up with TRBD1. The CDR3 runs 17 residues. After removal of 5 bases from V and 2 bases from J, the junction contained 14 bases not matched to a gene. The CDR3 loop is CASSPQGGFPRNTEAFF. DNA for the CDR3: TGTGCCAGCAGTCCGCAGGGGGGGTTTCCGAGAAACACTGAAGCTTTCTTT.

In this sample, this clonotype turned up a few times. CDR3 coding DNA: TGTGCCAGCAGACCCTCCGGCCGGCGGGAGTTCTACAATGAGCAGTTCTTC. Its translation: CASRPSGRREFYNEQFF. The rearrangement uses TRBV6-4 and TRBJ2-1; 7 bases match TRBD2. Per the germline V gene, CDR1 is MRHNA and CDR2 is SNTAGT. The CDR3 sequence is 17 residues long. V lost 6 bases to trimming and J lost 3 bases; unmatched junction nucleotides: 14.